The 2 T cell receptor beta chains in this list originate from one sample, sequenced in a study of blood T cells in healthy people across ages (dated by TCRdb to 2014 to 2015). The library was built by means of 5' RACE. A second PCR of roughly 6 to 11 cycles was performed with a sample-barcoded 5' primer and a J-beta primer mix. TCRdb redid the processing of the public reads, applying fastp at Q25 and MiXCR, and retained in-frame beta chains. Rows are unified per CDR3 protein, each entry keeping the most common DNA and genes. The sample table records roughly 1.9 million distinct CDR3 sequences; roughly 43% of these occur just once. The ten largest clones represent 23% of the sample. Source material: blood. The receptors come from a human donor in good health.

This chain joins TRBV29-1 and TRBJ2-5, with 7 bases lining up with TRBD2. In germline, CDR1 is SQVTM, CDR2 ANQGSEA. The CDR3 is made up of 13 amino acids. The V gene end was trimmed by 4 bases and the J gene end by 11 bases; junction bases not matched to a gene: 13. This CDR3 reads CSVAHERFGGQYF. The CDR3 nucleotides are TGCAGCGTTGCCCATGAGCGATTCGGGGGGCAGTACTTC.

This clonotype was counted between two and nine times. The rearrangement links TRBV29-1 to TRBJ2-1; D gene uncertain. Germline V lookup: CDR1 SQVTM, CDR2 ANQGSEA. The CDR3 is 16 residues long. Trimming left V 0 bases short and J 5 bases short, with 17 bases between. The CDR3 DNA reads as TGCAGCGTTGAAGATCCGGGCCGGGCCGTGGACAATGAGCAGTTCTTC. Its translation: CSVEDPGRAVDNEQFF.